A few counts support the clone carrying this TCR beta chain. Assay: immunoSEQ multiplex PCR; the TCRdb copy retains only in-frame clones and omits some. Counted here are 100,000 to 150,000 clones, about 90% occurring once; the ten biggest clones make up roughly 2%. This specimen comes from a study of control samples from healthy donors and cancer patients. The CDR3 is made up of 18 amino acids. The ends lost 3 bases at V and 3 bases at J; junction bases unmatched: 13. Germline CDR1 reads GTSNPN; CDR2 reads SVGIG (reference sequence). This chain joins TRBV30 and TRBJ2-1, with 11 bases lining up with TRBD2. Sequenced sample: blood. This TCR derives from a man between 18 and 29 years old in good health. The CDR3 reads CAWSAPPPGLAVYNEQFF. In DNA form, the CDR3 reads TGTGCCTGGAGCGCACCCCCCCCGGGACTAGCGGTCTACAATGAGCAGTTCTTC. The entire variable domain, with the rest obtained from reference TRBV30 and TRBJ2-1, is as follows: SQTIHQWPATLVQPVGSPLSLECTVEGTSNPNLYWYRQAAGRGLQLLFYSVGIGQISSEVPQNLSASRPQDRQFILSSKKLLLSDSGFYLCAWSAPPPGLAVYNEQFFGPGTRLTVL.